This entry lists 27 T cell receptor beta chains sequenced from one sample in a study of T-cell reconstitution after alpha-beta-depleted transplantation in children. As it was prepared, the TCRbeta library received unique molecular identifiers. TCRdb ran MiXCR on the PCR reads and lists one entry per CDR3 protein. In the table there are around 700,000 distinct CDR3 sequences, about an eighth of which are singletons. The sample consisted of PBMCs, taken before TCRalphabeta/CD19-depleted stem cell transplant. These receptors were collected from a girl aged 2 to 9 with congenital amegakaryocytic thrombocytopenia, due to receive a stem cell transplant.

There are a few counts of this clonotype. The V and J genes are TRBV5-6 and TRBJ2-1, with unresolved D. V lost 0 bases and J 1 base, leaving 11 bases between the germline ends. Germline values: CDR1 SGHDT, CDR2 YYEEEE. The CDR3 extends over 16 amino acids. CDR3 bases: TGTGCCAGCAGCTTGGGAATGGCCTCATCCTACAATGAGCAGTTCTTC. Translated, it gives CASSLGMASSYNEQFF.

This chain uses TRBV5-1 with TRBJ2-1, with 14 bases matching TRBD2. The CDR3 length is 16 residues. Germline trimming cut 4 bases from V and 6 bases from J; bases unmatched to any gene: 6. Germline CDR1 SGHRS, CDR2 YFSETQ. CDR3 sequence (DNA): TGCGCCAGCAGCCTGGGACTAGCGGGAGTCCGCAATGAGCAGTTCTTC. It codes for CASSLGLAGVRNEQFF.

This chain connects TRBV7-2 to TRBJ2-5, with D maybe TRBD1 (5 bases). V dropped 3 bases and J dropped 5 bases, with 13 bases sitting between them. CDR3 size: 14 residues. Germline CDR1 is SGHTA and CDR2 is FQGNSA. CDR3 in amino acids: CASSFRRGGETQYF. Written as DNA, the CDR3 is TGTGCCAGCAGCTTCCGTAGGGGTGGGGAGACCCAGTACTTC.

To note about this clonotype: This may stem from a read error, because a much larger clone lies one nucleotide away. The CDR3 spells CSVEEGEGALF. The CDR3 DNA sequence: TGCAGCGTTGAAGAAGGAGAGGGAGCTCTCTTT. V and J are TRBV29-1 and TRBJ1-1; D is unresolved. From germline, CDR1 is SQVTM and CDR2 ANQGSEA. This CDR3 is built from 11 residues.

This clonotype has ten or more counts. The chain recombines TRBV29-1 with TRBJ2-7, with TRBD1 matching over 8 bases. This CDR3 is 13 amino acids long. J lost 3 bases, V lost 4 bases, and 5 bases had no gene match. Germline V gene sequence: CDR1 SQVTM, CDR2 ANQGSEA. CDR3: CSVGRTGSYEQYF. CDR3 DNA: TGCAGCGTTGGTCGGACAGGGAGCTACGAGCAGTACTTC.

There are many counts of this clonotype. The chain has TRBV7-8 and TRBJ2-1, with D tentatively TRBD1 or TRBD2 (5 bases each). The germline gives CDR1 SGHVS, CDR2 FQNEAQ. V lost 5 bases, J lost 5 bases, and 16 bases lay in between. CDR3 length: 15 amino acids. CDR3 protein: CASSPLRGVNNEQFF. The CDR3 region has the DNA TGTGCCAGCAGCCCGCTTCGGGGCGTGAACAATGAGCAGTTCTTC. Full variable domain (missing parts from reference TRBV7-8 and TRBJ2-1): GAGVSQSPRYKVAKRGQDVALRCDPISGHVSLFWYQQALGQGPEFLTYFQNEAQLDKSGLPSDRFFAERPEGSVSTLKIQRTQQEDSAVYLCASSPLRGVNNEQFFGPGTRLTVL.

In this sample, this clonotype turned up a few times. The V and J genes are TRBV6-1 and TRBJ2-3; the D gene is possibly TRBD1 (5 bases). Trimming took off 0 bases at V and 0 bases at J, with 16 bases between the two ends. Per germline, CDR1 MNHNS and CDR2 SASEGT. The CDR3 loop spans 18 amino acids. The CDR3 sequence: CASSEAPGQGVSTDTQYF. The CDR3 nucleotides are TGTGCCAGCAGTGAAGCCCCCGGGCAGGGCGTTAGCACAGATACGCAGTATTTT.

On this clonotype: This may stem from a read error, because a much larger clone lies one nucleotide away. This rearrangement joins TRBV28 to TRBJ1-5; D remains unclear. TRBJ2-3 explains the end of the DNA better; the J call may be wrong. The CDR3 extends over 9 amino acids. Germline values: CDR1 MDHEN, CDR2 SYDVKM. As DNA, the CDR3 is TGTGCCAGCGGTCAGCCCCAGTATTTT. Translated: CASGQPQYF.

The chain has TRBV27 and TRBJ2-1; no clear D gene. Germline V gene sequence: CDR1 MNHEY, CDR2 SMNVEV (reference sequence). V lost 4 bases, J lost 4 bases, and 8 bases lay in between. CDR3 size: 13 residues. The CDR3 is CASSSRLYNEQFF. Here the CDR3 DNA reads TGTGCCAGCAGTTCCCGACTGTACAATGAGCAGTTCTTC.

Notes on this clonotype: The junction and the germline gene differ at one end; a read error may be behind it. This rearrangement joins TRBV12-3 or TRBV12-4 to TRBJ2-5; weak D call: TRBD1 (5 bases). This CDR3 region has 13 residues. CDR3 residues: CASSLGTPETQSF. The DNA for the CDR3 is TGTGCCAGCAGTTTAGGGACACCGGAGACCCAGTCCTTC.

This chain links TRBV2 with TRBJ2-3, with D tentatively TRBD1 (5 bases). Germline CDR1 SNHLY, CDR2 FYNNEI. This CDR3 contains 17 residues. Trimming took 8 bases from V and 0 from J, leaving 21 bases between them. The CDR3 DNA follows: TGTGCCAGCTTGTCATACAAGCAGGGAACTAGCACAGATACGCAGTATTTT. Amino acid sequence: CASLSYKQGTSTDTQYF.

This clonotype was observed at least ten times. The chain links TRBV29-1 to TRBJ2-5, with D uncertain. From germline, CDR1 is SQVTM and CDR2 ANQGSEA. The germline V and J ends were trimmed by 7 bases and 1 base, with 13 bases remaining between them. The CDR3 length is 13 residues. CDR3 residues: CSAKPGSQETQYF. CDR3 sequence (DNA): TGCAGCGCTAAGCCGGGTTCCCAAGAGACCCAGTACTTC.

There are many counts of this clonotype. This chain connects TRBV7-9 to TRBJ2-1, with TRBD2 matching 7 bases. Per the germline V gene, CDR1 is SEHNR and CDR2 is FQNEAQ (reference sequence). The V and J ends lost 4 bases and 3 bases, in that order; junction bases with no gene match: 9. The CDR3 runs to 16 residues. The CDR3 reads CASSSLTGRFYNEQFF. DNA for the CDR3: TGTGCCAGCAGCTCCCTCACCGGGAGGTTCTACAATGAGCAGTTCTTC.

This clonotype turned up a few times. CDR3 sequence reads: CASSQFVGWLGSSYNEQFF. CDR3 DNA: TGTGCCAGCAGCCAATTTGTGGGTTGGCTAGGGAGCTCCTACAATGAGCAGTTCTTC. The rearrangement links TRBV16 to TRBJ2-1; weak D call: TRBD2 (5 bases). Trimming took off 1 base at V and 0 bases at J, with 19 bases between the two ends. There are 19 residues in the CDR3. The germline V gene encodes CDR1 KGHSY and CDR2 FQNENV. The whole variable domain, filled in from reference TRBV16 and TRBJ2-1, reads GEEVAQTPKHLVRGEGQKAKLYCAPIKGHSYVFWYQQVLKNEFKFLISFQNENVFDETGMPKERFSAKCLPNSPCSLEIQATKLEDSAVYFCASSQFVGWLGSSYNEQFFGPGTRLTVL.

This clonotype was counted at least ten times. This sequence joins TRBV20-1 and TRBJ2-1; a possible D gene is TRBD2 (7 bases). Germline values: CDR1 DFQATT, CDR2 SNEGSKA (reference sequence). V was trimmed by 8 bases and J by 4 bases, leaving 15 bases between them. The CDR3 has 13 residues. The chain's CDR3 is CSTSEGGYNEQFF. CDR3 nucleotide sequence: TGCAGTACCTCCGAGGGGGGGTACAATGAGCAGTTCTTC.

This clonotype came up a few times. The CDR3 coding sequence is TGTGCCAGCAGCGACGGGCGGAACTATGGCTACACCTTC. This encodes CASSDGRNYGYTF. This chain connects TRBV25-1 to TRBJ1-2; no firm D call. V was trimmed by 6 bases and J by 2 bases, leaving 10 bases between them. The CDR3 covers 13 residues. In germline, CDR1 is MGHDK, CDR2 SYGVNS.

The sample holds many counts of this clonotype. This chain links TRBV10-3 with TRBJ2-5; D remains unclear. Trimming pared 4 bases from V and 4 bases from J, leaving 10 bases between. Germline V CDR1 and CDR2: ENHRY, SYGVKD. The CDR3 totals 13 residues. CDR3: CAISAKGGETQYF. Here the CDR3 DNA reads TGTGCCATCAGTGCCAAGGGTGGAGAGACCCAGTACTTC.

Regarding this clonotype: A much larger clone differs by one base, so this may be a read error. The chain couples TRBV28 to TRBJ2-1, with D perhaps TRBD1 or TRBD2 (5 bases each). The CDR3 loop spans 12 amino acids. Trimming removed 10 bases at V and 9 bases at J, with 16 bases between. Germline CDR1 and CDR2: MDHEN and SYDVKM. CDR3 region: CAIAGSSIEQFF. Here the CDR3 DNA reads TGTGCCATAGCAGGGAGCTCAATTGAGCAGTTCTTC.

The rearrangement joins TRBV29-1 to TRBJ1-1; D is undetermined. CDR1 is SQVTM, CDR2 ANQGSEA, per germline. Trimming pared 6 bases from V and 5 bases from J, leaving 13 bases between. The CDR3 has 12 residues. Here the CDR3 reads CSVLDWRTEAFF. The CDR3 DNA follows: TGCAGCGTACTTGACTGGCGGACTGAAGCTTTCTTT.

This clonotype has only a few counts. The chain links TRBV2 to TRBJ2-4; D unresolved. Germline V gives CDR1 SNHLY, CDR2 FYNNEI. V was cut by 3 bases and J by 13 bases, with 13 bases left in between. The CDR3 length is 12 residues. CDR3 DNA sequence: TGTGCCAGCAGTGATGGTGGCTTTCGCCAGTACTTC. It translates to CASSDGGFRQYF.

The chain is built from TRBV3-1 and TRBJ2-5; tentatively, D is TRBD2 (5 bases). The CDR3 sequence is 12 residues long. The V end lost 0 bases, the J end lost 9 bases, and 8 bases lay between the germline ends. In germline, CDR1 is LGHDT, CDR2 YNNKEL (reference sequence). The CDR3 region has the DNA TGTGCCAGCAGCCAAGATCTGCGGGCCCAGTACTTC. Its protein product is CASSQDLRAQYF.

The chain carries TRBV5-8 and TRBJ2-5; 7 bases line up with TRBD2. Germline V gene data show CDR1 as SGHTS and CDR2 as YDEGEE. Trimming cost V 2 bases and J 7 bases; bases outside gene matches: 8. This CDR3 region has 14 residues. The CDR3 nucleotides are TGTGCCAGCAGCTTCGCGGGAGCGAGCCTGACCCAGTACTTC. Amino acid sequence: CASSFAGASLTQYF.

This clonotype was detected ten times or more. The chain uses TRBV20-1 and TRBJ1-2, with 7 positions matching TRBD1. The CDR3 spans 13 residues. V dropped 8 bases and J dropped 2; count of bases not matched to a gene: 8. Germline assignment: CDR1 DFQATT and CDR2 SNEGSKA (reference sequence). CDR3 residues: CSFTGTENYGYTF. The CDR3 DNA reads TGCAGTTTCACCGGGACAGAAAACTATGGCTACACCTTC.

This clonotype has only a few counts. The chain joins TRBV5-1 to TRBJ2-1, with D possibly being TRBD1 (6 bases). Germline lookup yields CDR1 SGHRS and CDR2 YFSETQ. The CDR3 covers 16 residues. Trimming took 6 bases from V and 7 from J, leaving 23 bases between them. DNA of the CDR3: TGCGCCAGCACCGAACTGAAGAATCACAGGGAGAATGAGCAGTTCTTC. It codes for CASTELKNHRENEQFF.

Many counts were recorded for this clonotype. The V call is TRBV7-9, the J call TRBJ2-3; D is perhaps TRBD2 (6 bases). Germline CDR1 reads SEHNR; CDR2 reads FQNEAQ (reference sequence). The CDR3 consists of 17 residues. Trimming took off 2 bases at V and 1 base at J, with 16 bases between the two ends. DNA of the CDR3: TGTGCCAGCAGCTTAATTCCCTCGGGAGTCCGCACAGATACGCAGTATTTT. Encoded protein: CASSLIPSGVRTDTQYF.

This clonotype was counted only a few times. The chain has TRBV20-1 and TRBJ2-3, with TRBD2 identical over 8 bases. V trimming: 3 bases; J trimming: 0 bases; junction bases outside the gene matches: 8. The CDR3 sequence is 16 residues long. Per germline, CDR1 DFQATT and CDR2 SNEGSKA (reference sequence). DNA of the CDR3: TGCAGTGCTAGCGAAAATTTAGCGGGAAGCACAGATACGCAGTATTTT. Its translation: CSASENLAGSTDTQYF.

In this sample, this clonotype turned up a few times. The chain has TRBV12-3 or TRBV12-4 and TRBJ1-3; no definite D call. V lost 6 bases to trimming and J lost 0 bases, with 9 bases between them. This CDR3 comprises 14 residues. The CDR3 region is CASSVGHSGNTIYF. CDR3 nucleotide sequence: TGTGCCAGCAGCGTTGGGCACTCTGGAAACACCATATATTTT.